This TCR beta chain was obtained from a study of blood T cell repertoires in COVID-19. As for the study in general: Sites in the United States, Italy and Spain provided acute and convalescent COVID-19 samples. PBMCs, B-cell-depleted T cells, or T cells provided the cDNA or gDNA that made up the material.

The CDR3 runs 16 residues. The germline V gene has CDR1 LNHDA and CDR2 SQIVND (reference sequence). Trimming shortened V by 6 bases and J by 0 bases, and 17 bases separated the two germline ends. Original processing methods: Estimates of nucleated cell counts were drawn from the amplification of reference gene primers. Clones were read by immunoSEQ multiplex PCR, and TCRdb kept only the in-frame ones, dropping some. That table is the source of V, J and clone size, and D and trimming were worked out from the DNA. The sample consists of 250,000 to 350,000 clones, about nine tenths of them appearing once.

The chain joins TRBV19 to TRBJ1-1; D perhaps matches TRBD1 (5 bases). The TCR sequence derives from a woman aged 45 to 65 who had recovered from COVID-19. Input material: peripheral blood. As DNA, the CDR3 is TGTGCCAGTAGGAATCTCGACAGCCCCATGAACACTGAAGCTTTCTTT. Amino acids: CASRNLDSPMNTEAFF.